This T cell receptor (beta chain) was observed in a study of blood T cells in healthy people across ages. General study points: As naive T cell percentage varied, TCR beta diversity correlated strongly with it. Underestimates were what the diversity estimates from one million T cells were considered to be. In the absence of known donor CMV status, changes in expanded clonotypes were possibly confounded.

Combining a sample-barcoded 5' primer with a J-beta primer mix, a second PCR ran for about 6 to 12 cycles. Via MiXCR, TCRdb re-called the 5' RACE reads, giving one row per CDR3 protein. The sample lists over 600,000 distinct CDR3 sequences; around three fifths were seen once. CDR1 and CDR2 from the germline V gene are LGHDT and YNNKEL (reference sequence). Trimming cost V 4 bases and J 0 bases, with 7 bases left between them. The CDR3 spans 15 residues. Concerning this clonotype: The antigen is not known.

The chain uses TRBV3-1 and TRBJ2-6, with D hard to call. Specimen: blood. The TCR sequence derives from a man aged 40-50 years in good health. In nucleotides, the CDR3 is TGTGCCAGCAGCCCCCCAAACTCTGGGGCCAACGTCCTGACTTTC. This sequence encodes CASSPPNSGANVLTF.